These 17 T cell receptor beta chains were sequenced from one sample in a study of cytomegalovirus exposure and HLA in healthy donors. This PCR relied on a set of 60 Vbeta primers and 13 Jbeta primers. The table came from immunoSEQ multiplex PCR; TCRdb's copy has only in-frame clones and leaves some out. Recorded for this sample: under 45,000 clones. The source material was PBMCs. Receptors were obtained from a male donor in good health and CMV-seronegative.

The CDR3 protein is CASSFPGQETQYF. CDR3 coding DNA: TGTGCCAGCAGTTTTCCAGGCCAAGAGACCCAGTACTTC. The chain couples TRBV28 to TRBJ2-5; D is uncertain. The CDR3 extends over 13 amino acids. Trimming took off 3 bases at V and 1 base at J, with 6 bases between the two ends. Germline V gene sequence: CDR1 MDHEN, CDR2 SYDVKM.

The chain couples TRBV29-1 to TRBJ2-2; TRBD2 is a possible D gene (5 bases). The CDR3 has 14 amino acids. The germline CDR1 and CDR2 sequences are SQVTM and ANQGSEA. Trimming stripped 4 bases from V and 4 bases from J, with 13 bases between. This chain's CDR3 is CSVAPGGGTGELFF. The CDR3 coding sequence is TGCAGCGTTGCGCCGGGCGGAGGCACCGGGGAGCTGTTTTTT.

V is TRBV2 and J is TRBJ2-2; 10 bases agree with TRBD1. This CDR3 contains 16 residues. Germline CDR1 SNHLY, CDR2 FYNNEI. V was clipped by 3 bases and J by 5 bases; unmatched bases: 6. Written as DNA, the CDR3 is TGTGCCAGCAGTGAGCCGGGACAGGGGCCTACCGGGGAGCTGTTTTTT. Its translation is CASSEPGQGPTGELFF.

This chain connects TRBV13 to TRBJ1-2, with D unclear. This CDR3 is built from 12 residues. V lost 1 base to trimming and J lost 4 bases, with 4 bases between them. Germline lookup yields CDR1 PRHDT and CDR2 FYEKMQ (reference sequence). The CDR3 DNA is TGTGCCAGCAGCTTAGCGGGCTATGGCTACACCTTC. This encodes CASSLAGYGYTF.

V gene TRBV6-5 combines with J gene TRBJ1-1; the D is unclear. The V end lost 7 bases, the J end lost 2 bases, and 17 bases lay between the germline ends. Germline-derived CDR1 and CDR2 are MNHEY and SVGAGI. The CDR3 sequence is 15 residues long. The CDR3 DNA sequence: TGTGCCAGCATTCATTATTCCAGAGGCAACACTGAAGCTTTCTTT. It yields the protein CASIHYSRGNTEAFF.

The chain carries TRBV19 and TRBJ2-1, with 11 bases identical to TRBD2. CDR3 length: 17 amino acids. Trimming cost V 5 bases and J 4 bases; bases outside gene matches: 10. CDR1 and CDR2 (germline): LNHDA, SQIVND (reference sequence). The CDR3 sequence: CASSPRVAGGHYNEQFF. The DNA of the CDR3 is TGTGCCAGTAGTCCCCGCGTAGCGGGGGGGCATTACAATGAGCAGTTCTTC.

The chain links TRBV28 to TRBJ1-3; no definite D call. The CDR3 is 15 amino acids. Germline values: CDR1 MDHEN, CDR2 SYDVKM. The V end lost 4 bases, the J end lost 2 bases, and 12 bases lay between the germline ends. CDR3 in DNA: TGTGCCAGCAGTTCGGAGCGTTTCACTGGAAACACCATATATTTT. This encodes CASSSERFTGNTIYF.

This chain joins TRBV7-8 and TRBJ2-7; possible D gene TRBD2, 5 bases. V gave up 1 base and J gave up 5 bases, with 9 bases separating them. CDR3 size: 13 residues. Per the germline V gene, CDR1 is SGHVS and CDR2 is FQNEAQ. The CDR3 DNA reads TGTGCCAGCAGCTTAGGGACTCTCGACGAGCAGTACTTC. As protein: CASSLGTLDEQYF.

The chain has TRBV5-1 and TRBJ2-3; unclear D gene. V shed 0 bases and J shed 2 bases, with 10 bases lying between them. This CDR3 spans 15 amino acids. The V gene's germline CDR1 is SGHRS and CDR2 YFSETQ. The CDR3 sequence: CASSLVLGATDTQYF. The DNA for the CDR3 is TGCGCCAGCAGCTTGGTTTTAGGAGCCACAGATACGCAGTATTTT.

The chain has TRBV6-1 and TRBJ1-2; D perhaps matches TRBD1 (5 bases). The germline V gene encodes CDR1 MNHNS and CDR2 SASEGT. Trimming cost V 8 bases and J 6 bases, with 19 bases left between them. The CDR3 covers 14 residues. CDR3 protein: CASRLTGGKNGYTF. CDR3 bases: TGTGCCAGCCGATTGACGGGGGGGAAGAATGGCTACACCTTC.

The rearrangement links TRBV7-3 to TRBJ2-3; 10 nucleotides agree with TRBD2. This CDR3 is built from 17 residues. V shed 0 bases, J shed 0 bases, and the junction held 3 bases outside the gene matches. CDR1 and CDR2 (germline): SGHTA, FQGTGA. CDR3 coding DNA: TGTGCCAGCAGCTTAACTCAACTAGCGGGGAGCACAGATACGCAGTATTTT. This codes for CASSLTQLAGSTDTQYF. Looking up the rest from reference TRBV7-3 and TRBJ2-3 gives the full variable domain: GAGVSQTPSNKVTEKGKYVELRCDPISGHTALYWYRQSLGQGPEFLIYFQGTGAADDSGLPNDRFFAVRPEGSVSTLKIQRTERGDSAVYLCASSLTQLAGSTDTQYFGPGTRLTVL.

CDR3 bases: TGCGCCAGCAGCCAAGATGCCGGGACAGGGTGGCAGCCCCAGCATTTT. Residues: CASSQDAGTGWQPQHF. This sequence joins TRBV4-1 and TRBJ1-5, with 9 bases lining up with TRBD1. Germline CDR1 reads MGHRA; CDR2 reads YSYEKL. V trimming: 0 bases; J trimming: 7 bases; junction bases outside the gene matches: 7. The CDR3 length is 16 residues.

This chain joins TRBV9 and TRBJ2-1; tentative D call: TRBD2 (6 bases). Trimming pared 0 bases from V and 5 bases from J, leaving 9 bases between. The CDR3 covers 14 residues. Per the germline V gene, CDR1 is SGDLS and CDR2 is YYNGEE. The CDR3 region is CASSVDGGDNEQFF. CDR3 nucleotides: TGTGCCAGCAGCGTAGACGGGGGTGACAATGAGCAGTTCTTC.

This chain joins TRBV6-5 and TRBJ1-4, with a tentative D call TRBD1 (6 bases). This CDR3 region has 14 residues. Germline V CDR1 and CDR2: MNHEY, SVGAGI. V gave up 5 bases and J gave up 14 bases, with 21 bases separating them. The CDR3 DNA follows: TGTGCCAGCAGTCCGACAGGAAGAGGGGTTCGGCTGTTTTTT. It codes for CASSPTGRGVRLFF.

The chain is built from TRBV5-4 and TRBJ2-5, with 10 bases lining up with TRBD2. Germline V CDR1 and CDR2: SGHNT, YYREEE (reference sequence). V was clipped by 4 bases and J by 4 bases; unmatched bases: 7. The CDR3 sequence is 15 residues long. The CDR3 protein is CASSPQLAGRETQYF. The CDR3 nucleotides read TGTGCCAGCAGCCCCCAACTAGCGGGGAGAGAGACCCAGTACTTC.

V usage is TRBV18 and J usage is TRBJ2-3; D possibly corresponds to TRBD1 (6 bases). V was cut by 0 bases and J by 7 bases, with 17 bases left in between. Germline loops: CDR1 KGHSH, CDR2 LQKENI. CDR3 length equals 16 residues. CDR3 loop: CASSPPSLQGRNTQYF. CDR3 DNA sequence: TGTGCCAGCTCACCACCAAGTTTACAGGGACGAAATACGCAGTATTTT. Full variable domain (rest looked up from reference TRBV18 and TRBJ2-3): NAGVMQNPRHLVRRRGQEARLRCSPMKGHSHVYWYRQLPEEGLKFMVYLQKENIIDESGMPKERFSAEFPKEGPSILRIQQVVRGDSAAYFCASSPPSLQGRNTQYFGPGTRLTVL.

The chain joins TRBV7-6 to TRBJ2-3; 7 nucleotides align to TRBD2. Germline CDR1 is SGHVS and CDR2 is FNYEAQ. Trimming removed 4 bases from V and 4 bases from J; junction bases left unmatched: 8. This CDR3 contains 15 residues. The CDR3 protein is CASSSPETSPDTQYF. DNA for the CDR3: TGTGCCAGCAGCTCCCCCGAGACTAGCCCAGATACGCAGTATTTT. Filled out from reference TRBV7-6 and TRBJ2-3, the complete variable domain reads GAGVSQSPRYKVTKRGQDVALRCDPISGHVSLYWYRQALGQGPEFLTYFNYEAQQDKSGLPNDRFSAERPEGSISTLTIQRTEQRDSAMYRCASSSPETSPDTQYFGPGTRLTVL.